This paragraph covers one T cell receptor (beta chain) sequence. As yet, its antigen is unknown. Profiling relied on immunoSEQ multiplex PCR, and the TCRdb table lists in-frame clones only, not all of them. The data contain about 33,000 clones, about 81% of them seen just once; the ten biggest clones take up 20% to 25%. Exclusion of a patient followed from autoimmune disease history or systemic immunosuppression. This specimen belongs to a study of OX40 agonist ivuxolimab in advanced cancers. Study overall: The dose-escalation cohort was approximately 85% male, with a mean age of 60 years, ranging roughly 20 to 80. Participants could have had prior anti-PD-1, anti-PD-L1 or anti-CTLA-4 therapy, and around 40% had some. Study-wide results and limits: CD8+ T cells were the subset that, on average, had more expanded clones than CD4+.

Trimming took 0 bases from V and 6 from J, leaving 12 bases between them. CDR1 and CDR2 (germline): GTSNPN, SVGIG (reference sequence). The CDR3 is 15 amino acids. The J gene is TRBJ1-6, the V gene TRBV30; D possibly corresponds to TRBD1 (6 bases). The material sequenced was CD4+ or CD8+ T cells sorted from blood, taken in a trial of the OX40 agonist ivuxolimab. The sequence was obtained from an adult with an advanced solid tumor such as melanoma, head and neck, liver or kidney cancer. CDR3 residues: CAWSVQGFGNSPLHF. The CDR3, as DNA: TGTGCCTGGAGTGTACAGGGATTCGGTAATTCACCCCTCCACTTT.